This T cell receptor (beta chain) originates from a study of regulatory T cells in long-lasting Graves disease. Study-wide background: Over 5 years of antithyroid drugs with positive TSH receptor antibodies was taken to mean persistent Graves' disease.

This clonotype was counted between two and nine times. Trimming took 1 base from V and 1 from J; bases not matched to a gene: 4. The CDR3 is 15 residues long. The germline V gene has CDR1 SGHTA and CDR2 FQGNSA. Building of the TCR beta libraries involved iRepertoire HTBI primers and Arm-PCR of CDR3 regions. TCRdb used MiXCR to reprocess the multiplex PCR reads, holding one entry per CDR3 protein. The repertoire holds about 450,000 distinct CDR3 sequences, with around 20% as singletons. Documented time point: persistent/refractory GD, antithyroid drugs over 5 years with positive TRAb. From RNA extracted from PBMCs, the TCR library was made.

The sequence came from a female donor with Graves disease. Sequenced here: peripheral blood mononuclear cells (PBMCs), sampled when the disease was refractory, from a patient treated with antithyroid drugs. The genes are TRBV7-2 and TRBJ2-7; 7 bases match TRBD1. CDR3: CASSLGGTASYEQYF. The CDR3 DNA follows: TGTGCCAGCAGCTTAGGTGGGACAGCATCCTACGAGCAGTACTTC.